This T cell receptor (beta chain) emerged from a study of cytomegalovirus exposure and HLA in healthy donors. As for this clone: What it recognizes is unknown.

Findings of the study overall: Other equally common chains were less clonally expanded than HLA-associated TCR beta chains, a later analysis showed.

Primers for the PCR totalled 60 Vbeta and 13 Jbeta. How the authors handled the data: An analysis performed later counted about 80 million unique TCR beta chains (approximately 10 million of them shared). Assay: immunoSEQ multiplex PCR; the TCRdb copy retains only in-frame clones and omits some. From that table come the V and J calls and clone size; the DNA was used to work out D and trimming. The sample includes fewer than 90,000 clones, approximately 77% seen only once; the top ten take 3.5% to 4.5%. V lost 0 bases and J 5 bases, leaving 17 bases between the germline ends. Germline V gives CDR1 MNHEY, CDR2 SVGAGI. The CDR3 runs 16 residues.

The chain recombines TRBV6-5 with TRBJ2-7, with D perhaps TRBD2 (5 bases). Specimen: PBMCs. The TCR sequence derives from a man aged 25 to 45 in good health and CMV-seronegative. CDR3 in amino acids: CASSYSRASLLHEQYF. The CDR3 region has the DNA TGTGCCAGCAGTTACTCGAGGGCCTCCCTCCTCCACGAGCAGTACTTC.